This T cell receptor beta chain was recovered during a study of T cells in Graves' hyperthyroidism and ophthalmopathy. The CDR3 runs to 12 residues. V was trimmed by 2 bases and J by 4 bases, leaving 3 bases between them. This clonotype came up many times. TCR beta CDR3 sequences were amplified from RNA transcripts. The HTBI primer set drove a first-round RT-PCR of the TCR CDR3. TCRdb reprocessed the multiplex PCR reads via MiXCR and lists one record per CDR3 protein. The sample lists about 300,000 distinct CDR3 sequences; 12% to 15% were seen once. This TCR was recovered from a woman in her thirties or forties with Graves' hyperthyroidism. Sequencing used blood. V gene TRBV12-3 or TRBV12-4 combines with J gene TRBJ2-1; no clear D. CDR3 in DNA: TGTGCCAGCAGTTTAAGGTACAATGAGCAGTTCTTC. Translation: CASSLRYNEQFF.